The T cell receptor beta chain under discussion was sequenced for a study of T cell changes during pregnancy in multiple sclerosis. The repertoire was sequenced with immunoSEQ multiplex PCR; TCRdb's copy has only in-frame clones and lacks some. This sample has some 110,000 clones, with 85% to 95% found just once. Germline V gene data show CDR1 as SGHRS and CDR2 as YFSETQ. The junction had 7 bases not matched to a gene; V was cut back by 3 bases and J by 5 bases. The CDR3 is 16 amino acids. The receptor's source is a female donor with multiple sclerosis, enrolled in a pregnancy study. The starting material was peripheral blood, obtained after pregnancy. This sequence joins TRBV5-1 and TRBJ2-6; 8 nucleotides agree with TRBD1. The CDR3 is CASSSGQGVRANVLTF. The CDR3 DNA is TGCGCCAGCAGCTCCGGACAGGGAGTAAGGGCCAACGTCCTGACTTTC.